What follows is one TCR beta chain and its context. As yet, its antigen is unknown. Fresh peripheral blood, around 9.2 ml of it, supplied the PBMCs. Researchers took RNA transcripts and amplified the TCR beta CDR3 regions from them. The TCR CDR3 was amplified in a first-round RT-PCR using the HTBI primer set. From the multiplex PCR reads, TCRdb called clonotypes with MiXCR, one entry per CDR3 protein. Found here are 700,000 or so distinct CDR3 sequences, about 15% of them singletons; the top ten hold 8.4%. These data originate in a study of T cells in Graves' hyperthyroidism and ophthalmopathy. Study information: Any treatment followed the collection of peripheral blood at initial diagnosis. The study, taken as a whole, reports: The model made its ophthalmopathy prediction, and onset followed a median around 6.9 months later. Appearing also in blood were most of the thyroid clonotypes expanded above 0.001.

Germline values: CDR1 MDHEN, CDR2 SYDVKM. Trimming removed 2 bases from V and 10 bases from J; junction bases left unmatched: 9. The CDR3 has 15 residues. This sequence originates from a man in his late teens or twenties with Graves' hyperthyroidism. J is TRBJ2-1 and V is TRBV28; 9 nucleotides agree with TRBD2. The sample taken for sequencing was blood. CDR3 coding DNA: TGTGCCAGCAGTTTAAGCGGGAGGAGGGTGGGGGAGCAGTTCTTC. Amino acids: CASSLSGRRVGEQFF.